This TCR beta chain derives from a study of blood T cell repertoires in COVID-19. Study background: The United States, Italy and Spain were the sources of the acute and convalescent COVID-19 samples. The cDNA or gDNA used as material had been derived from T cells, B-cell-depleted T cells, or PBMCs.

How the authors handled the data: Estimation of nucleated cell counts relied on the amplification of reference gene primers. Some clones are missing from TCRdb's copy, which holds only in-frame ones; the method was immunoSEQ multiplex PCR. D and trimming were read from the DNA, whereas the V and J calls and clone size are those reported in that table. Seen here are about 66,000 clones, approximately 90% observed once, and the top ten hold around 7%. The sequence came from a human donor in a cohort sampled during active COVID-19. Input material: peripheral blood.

CDR3 loop: CASSQEWTDSYNEQFF. For the CDR3, the DNA is TGCGCCAGCAGCCAAGAGTGGACAGACTCCTACAATGAGCAGTTCTTC. V is TRBV4-3 and J is TRBJ2-1, with a possible D match to TRBD1 (6 bases). The germline CDR1 and CDR2 sequences are LGHNA and YSLEER. The length of the CDR3 is 16 residues. V was cut by 0 bases and J by 0 bases, with 9 bases left in between.